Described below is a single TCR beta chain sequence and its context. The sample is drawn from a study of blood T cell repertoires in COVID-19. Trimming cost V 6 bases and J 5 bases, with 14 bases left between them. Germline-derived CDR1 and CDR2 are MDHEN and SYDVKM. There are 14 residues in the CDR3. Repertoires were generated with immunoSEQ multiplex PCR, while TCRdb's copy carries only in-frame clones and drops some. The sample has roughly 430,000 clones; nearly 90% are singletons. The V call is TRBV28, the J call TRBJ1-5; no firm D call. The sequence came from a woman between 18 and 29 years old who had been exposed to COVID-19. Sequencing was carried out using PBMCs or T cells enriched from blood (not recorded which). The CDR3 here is CASRGSGEYQPQHF. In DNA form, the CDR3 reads TGTGCCAGCAGGGGGAGTGGGGAATATCAGCCCCAGCATTTT.